The sequence of this T cell receptor beta chain was determined in a study of Graves' ophthalmopathy and Graves' hyperthyroidism. About the research overall: No progression to ophthalmopathy over 18 months defined stable hyperthyroidism. Study-wide results and limits: Discrimination between ophthalmopathy and stable hyperthyroidism by a 13-signature model showed about 89% sensitivity and roughly 80% specificity. Blood contained most expanded thyroid clonotypes exceeding 0.001 frequency.

This clonotype was observed a single time. Its antigen is undetermined. A read error may explain this, as a much larger clone is one base away. This CDR3 is 14 amino acids long. Germline CDR1 is SGDLS and CDR2 is YYNGEE. The ends were cut back, 4 bases at V and 3 bases at J, with 14 bases in the middle. RNA transcripts served as template for amplifying TCR beta CDR3 sequences. RT-PCR with HTBI primers came first, then second-round multiplex PCR. TCRdb reanalysed the multiplex PCR reads using MiXCR and keeps one entry per CDR3 protein. This repertoire shows about 590,000 distinct CDR3 sequences, 35% to 40% found once; its top ten account for 4% to 5%. Hyperthyroidism in these 18- to 65-year-old patients was newly diagnosed, lasting under 2 months.

The sequence was obtained from an adult man with Graves' hyperthyroidism. The sequenced sample consisted of peripheral blood or thyroid tissue (not recorded which). This sequence joins TRBV9 and TRBJ2-7; possibly TRBD1 or TRBD2 for D (5 bases each). In nucleotides, the CDR3 is TGTGCCAGCAGCCAAGAGGGGTGGGACTACGAGCAGTACTTC. Amino acid sequence: CASSQEGWDYEQYF.